This T cell receptor (beta chain) was sequenced in a study of T cell responses to AZD1222 COVID-19 vaccine. Notes on the study in general: Nearly half of spike-specific TCRs reportedly target variant regions that are unmutated in the B.1.351 and B.1.1.7 variants.

V lost 4 bases, J lost 4 bases, and 9 bases lay in between. Germline CDR1 LNHNV, CDR2 YYDKDF (reference sequence). The CDR3 sequence is 13 residues long. Repertoires were generated with immunoSEQ multiplex PCR, while TCRdb's copy carries only in-frame clones and drops some. In the table there are under 150,000 clones, about 90% of which are singletons. This clone has a single count. Its antigen is unknown. This sequence originates from an adult in good health. The chain employs TRBV15 and TRBJ2-3, with D perhaps TRBD1 (6 bases). The sample here was peripheral blood, taken on day 0 of AZD1222 vaccination. The CDR3 loop reads CATSIRQADTQYF. The CDR3 DNA reads as TGTGCCACCAGCATCAGACAGGCAGATACGCAGTATTTT.